These T cell receptor beta chains were read from a single sample in a study of T cell changes during pregnancy in multiple sclerosis. Sequencing was performed with immunoSEQ multiplex PCR; in TCRdb, only in-frame clones are kept and a portion is missing. Among more than 55,000 clones listed, roughly 91% were seen once. Sequenced material: peripheral blood, taken in the second trimester of pregnancy. The source of these receptors is a female donor with multiple sclerosis, enrolled in a pregnancy study. Each CDR3 is given with its conserved first and last residue. A D gene is named only where the DNA matches it firmly. Expanded clones are given a class, and other clones once, few, many or no size at all.

>TRBJ2-5|TRBD2|-|TRBV25-1
CASSAVLAGVPTQYF
TGTGCCAGCAGTGCCGTCCTAGCGGGGGTCCCGACCCAGTACTTC
>TRBJ1-6|-|-|TRBV18
CASSRPPLGGSPLHF
TGTGCCAGCTCACGTCCGCCCCTCGGGGGTTCACCCCTCCACTTT
>TRBJ1-1|TRBD1|-|TRBV27
CASSISGQGVSEAFF
TGTGCCAGCAGTATCTCGGGACAGGGGGTCTCCGAAGCTTTCTTT
>TRBJ2-1|-|-|TRBV10-3
CAISPSILAATYNEQFF
TGTGCCATCAGTCCATCTATTTTAGCGGCGACCTACAATGAGCAGTTCTTC
>TRBJ1-1|-|-|TRBV4-3
CASSQEWSPGAFF
TGCGCCAGCAGCCAAGAATGGTCCCCAGGAGCTTTCTTT
>TRBJ2-7|TRBD1|once|TRBV19
CASSIVGTGTYEQYF
TGTGCCAGTAGTATAGTAGGGACAGGGACCTACGAGCAGTACTTC
>TRBJ2-3|-|-|TRBV28
CASRGGQGSDTQYF
TGTGCCAGCAGGGGGGGGCAGGGCTCAGATACGCAGTATTTT
>TRBJ1-1|-|once|TRBV10-2
CASSDLGPRDTEAFF
TGCGCCAGCAGTGATTTGGGGCCCCGAGACACTGAAGCTTTCTTT
>TRBJ1-2|TRBD1|-|TRBV7-8
CASSPWTGFGYTF
TGTGCCAGCAGCCCCTGGACAGGTTTTGGCTACACCTTC
>TRBJ1-2|-|-|TRBV2
CASSSQGLGGYTF
TGTGCCAGCAGTTCTCAGGGCTTAGGGGGCTACACCTTC
>TRBJ2-7|TRBD1|-|TRBV7-2
CASSPSPGTVGIEQYF
TGTGCCAGCAGCCCCTCTCCGGGGACAGTGGGTATCGAGCAGTACTTC
>TRBJ1-5|-|-|TRBV2
CASAAEPISKPQHF
TGTGCCAGCGCGGCAGAGCCGATCTCAAAACCCCAGCATTTT
>TRBJ1-1|-|once|TRBV4-3
CASSQRPRADTEAFF
TGCGCCAGCAGCCAACGGCCCCGCGCGGACACTGAAGCTTTCTTT
>TRBJ2-3|TRBD2|-|TRBV11-3
CASSSHPQRGAGTDTQYF
TGTGCCAGCAGCTCCCACCCCCAGCGGGGGGCGGGAACAGATACGCAGTATTTT
>TRBJ1-4|TRBD1|few|TRBV7-2
CASSLRQGDEKLFF
TGTGCCAGCAGCCTGCGACAGGGCGATGAAAAACTGTTTTTT
>TRBJ1-1|TRBD1|once|TRBV5-1
CASSTGESGTEAFF
TGCGCCAGCAGTACAGGGGAAAGCGGCACTGAAGCTTTCTTT
>TRBJ2-5|TRBD1|once|TRBV29-1
CSHIRTGGQETQYF
TGCAGCCATATAAGGACAGGGGGCCAAGAGACCCAGTACTTC
>TRBJ2-3|TRBD1|-|TRBV6-4
CASSGTGGTDTQYF
TGTGCCAGCAGTGGGACAGGGGGCACAGATACGCAGTATTTT